This section outlines one T cell receptor beta chain sequence together with its context. The sample comes from a study of blood T cell repertoires in COVID-19. Overall study: Collection of acute and convalescent COVID-19 samples took place in the United States, Italy and Spain.

Patients of the Seattle cohort, enrolled during active infection, were followed longitudinally. The CDR3 contains 16 residues. Losses at the gene ends were 4 bases for V and 8 bases for J; bases not matched to a gene: 12. Germline-derived CDR1 and CDR2 are MNHEY and SMNVEV (reference sequence). In the source study's methods: Estimated nucleated cell counts came from reference gene primer amplification. Repertoires were generated with immunoSEQ multiplex PCR, while TCRdb's copy carries only in-frame clones and drops some. V and J calls and clone size are copied from that table; D and trimming were computed from the DNA. The table lists some 190,000 clones, about 84% of them singletons.

This TCR came from a person aged 70 to 85 with COVID-19, enrolled during active disease. Sequencing was carried out using peripheral blood. The chain links TRBV27 to TRBJ2-1, with 9 nucleotides matching TRBD2. This CDR3 is CASSYFGGGESDEQFF. CDR3 DNA: TGTGCCAGCAGTTATTTTGGCGGGGGGGAAAGCGATGAGCAGTTCTTC.